A single sample is the source of the 30 T cell receptor beta chains below, sequenced in a study of metastatic and nonmetastatic thyroid tumors (TCRdb year 2020). None of the patients had been given any treatment before thyroid surgery. The method behind the library was PCR. The listed sequencing device is Illumina HiSeq 4000. TCRdb cleaned the public reads at Q25 with fastp, built clones with MiXCR and kept in-frame beta chains. The sample table records about 32,000 clones; 6% to 9.5% of these occur just once. The ten most abundant clones make up around 45% of the sample. The sample taken for sequencing was blood. The receptor source for this set is a female donor with papillary thyroid cancer or a benign thyroid nodule (not recorded which). Some clones in this sample may be carry-over from other donors' samples.

This clone was detected ten times or more. This chain uses TRBV28 with TRBJ2-1; 10 bases align to TRBD2. The CDR3 has 14 amino acids. J was trimmed by 6 bases and V by 7 bases; bases with no gene match: 6. Germline lookup yields CDR1 MDHEN and CDR2 SYDVKM. CDR3 protein: CASTGPSGSNEQFF. In nucleotides, the CDR3 is TGTGCCAGCACCGGGCCTAGCGGGAGCAATGAGCAGTTCTTC.

Comment on this clone: The germline gene is not matched at one end of the junction; a read error may be the cause. V is TRBV14 and J is TRBJ2-7; D unresolved. The DNA end is a closer match to TRBJ2-5, so the J assignment may be wrong. This CDR3 has 17 amino acids. Per germline, CDR1 SGHDN and CDR2 FVKESK. The CDR3: CANSQERWGGGKETQYF. CDR3 nucleotides: TGTGCCAACAGCCAAGAGCGATGGGGTGGCGGTAAAGAGACCCAGTACTTC.

This clone occurred many times. The gene calls are TRBV6-1 and TRBJ1-2; 9 positions agree with TRBD1. CDR1 and CDR2 from the germline V gene are MNHNS and SASEGT. The CDR3 has 14 residues. Trimming removed 6 bases from V and 7 bases from J; junction bases left unmatched: 9. CDR3 protein: CASRTGTGFVGYTF. The CDR3 nucleotides are TGTGCCAGCAGGACCGGGACAGGGTTTGTTGGCTACACCTTC.

About this clone itself: This sequence may be a read error, since a much larger clone differs from it by one base. The same CDR3 arises from other DNA sequences in this sample as well. This chain connects TRBV5-6 to TRBJ1-4; D gene unclear. Per the germline V gene, CDR1 is SGHDT and CDR2 is YYEEEE. Deletions cut 0 bases from V and 0 bases from J, with 12 bases between. The CDR3 consists of 17 residues. CDR3 DNA sequence: TGTGCCAGCAGCTTGGCCTGGGGTAGGGCAACTAATGAAAAACTGTTTTTT. Protein: CASSLAWGRATNEKLFF.

This clone was picked up many times. The chain employs TRBV4-1 and TRBJ1-2; 9 bases match TRBD1. Germline assignment: CDR1 MGHRA and CDR2 YSYEKL. J gave up 3 bases and V 3 bases, and 5 bases lay outside the gene matches. The CDR3 spans 15 residues. DNA for the CDR3: TGCGCCAGCAGCCAGGGACAGGGTCTCGACTATGGCTACACCTTC. Its translation is CASSQGQGLDYGYTF.

This clone was detected ten times or more. CDR3 in DNA: TGTGCCAGCAGCTTGGACTCGACCAATGAGCAGTTCTTC. Residues: CASSLDSTNEQFF. This rearrangement joins TRBV7-2 to TRBJ2-1; maybe TRBD2 (5 bases). Germline lookup yields CDR1 SGHTA and CDR2 FQGNSA. V gave up 3 bases and J gave up 6 bases, with 9 bases separating them. This CDR3 is built from 13 residues.

The chain is built from TRBV6-2 or TRBV6-3 and TRBJ1-1; tentatively, D is TRBD1 (5 bases). CDR1 and CDR2 (germline): MNHEY, SVGEGT. The CDR3 consists of 13 residues. Trimming shortened V by 5 bases and J by 2 bases, and 9 bases separated the two germline ends. The CDR3, as DNA: TGTGCCAGCAGTCTCAGGGAAAACACTGAAGCTTTCTTT. This codes for CASSLRENTEAFF.

Many counts were recorded for this clone. The V and J genes are TRBV9 and TRBJ2-3; no reliable D call. Germline CDR1 reads SGDLS; CDR2 reads YYNGEE. The CDR3 covers 13 residues. The V end lost 3 bases, the J end lost 2 bases, and 7 bases lay between the germline ends. The CDR3 DNA reads as TGTGCCAGCAGCGCTCTTTTCACAGATACGCAGTATTTT. This codes for CASSALFTDTQYF.

This clone was seen at least ten times. The V and J genes are TRBV9 and TRBJ2-2; no clear D. Between the trimmed V and J ends, which lost 1 base and 6 bases, there was a span of 7 bases. The germline gives CDR1 SGDLS, CDR2 YYNGEE. CDR3 length equals 13 residues. CDR3 bases: TGTGCCAGCAGCGTATCGGGTCCCGGGGAGCTGTTTTTT. This translates into CASSVSGPGELFF.

This clone was seen at least ten times. The J gene is TRBJ1-1, the V gene TRBV6-5; the D is unclear. The V and J ends lost 2 bases and 3 bases respectively, with 7 bases between them. This CDR3 spans 13 amino acids. Germline V gene sequence: CDR1 MNHEY, CDR2 SVGAGI. The DNA for the CDR3 is TGTGCCAGCAGTTACCGGTGGGACACTGAAGCTTTCTTT. The encoded protein is CASSYRWDTEAFF.

This clone qualifies as medium-sized (0.01 to 0.1%). This chain links TRBV15 with TRBJ2-1; 9 nucleotides align to TRBD2. Germline V gives CDR1 LNHNV, CDR2 YYDKDF (reference sequence). The V gene end was trimmed by 1 base and the J gene end by 10 bases; junction bases not matched to a gene: 2. This CDR3 region has 13 residues. CDR3 DNA sequence: TGTGCCACCAGCAGAGTAGCGGGGGAAGAGCAGTTCTTC. It codes for CATSRVAGEEQFF.

This clone was seen ten or more times. The chain links TRBV7-9 to TRBJ2-7; D is ambiguous. The CDR3 consists of 16 residues. The V gene's germline CDR1 is SEHNR and CDR2 FQNEAQ (reference sequence). The V end lost 4 bases, the J end lost 2 bases, and 18 bases lay between the germline ends. CDR3 sequence: CASSSTLGDLAYEQYF. CDR3 DNA sequence: TGTGCCAGCAGCTCGACCCTTGGGGATCTCGCCTACGAGCAGTACTTC.

This clone was detected many times. The chain has TRBV6-1 and TRBJ1-1; 8 bases are a match to TRBD1. V was pared by 6 bases and J by 0 bases, with 6 bases of the junction left unmatched. CDR1 MNHNS and CDR2 SASEGT come from the germline V gene. CDR3 length: 15 amino acids. The CDR3 protein is CASRTGQGLNTEAFF. The CDR3 DNA sequence: TGTGCCAGCAGGACCGGACAGGGTTTGAACACTGAAGCTTTCTTT.

This clone came up many times. V gene TRBV7-2 combines with J gene TRBJ2-2; the D is unclear. The V end lost 3 bases, the J end lost 6 bases, and 5 bases lay between the germline ends. Looked up from germline, CDR1 is SGHTA and CDR2 is FQGNSA. The CDR3 contains 12 residues. The CDR3 reads CASSFYPGELFF. The CDR3 DNA follows: TGTGCCAGCAGCTTTTATCCCGGGGAGCTGTTTTTT.

This clone appeared many times. CDR3 sequence: CASSLRVRGTDYNEQFF. DNA for the CDR3: TGTGCCAGCTCACTTCGAGTTAGAGGAACGGACTACAATGAGCAGTTCTTC. The chain uses TRBV18 and TRBJ2-1; unclear D gene. The CDR3 is 17 residues long. Trimming removed 4 bases from V and 3 bases from J, with 19 bases in between. The germline CDR1 and CDR2 sequences are KGHSH and LQKENI.

This clone was seen many times. The CDR3 sequence is CASSYSLRDRGRRTEAFF. The CDR3 nucleotides are TGTGCCAGCAGTTACTCCCTTCGGGACAGGGGGCGCAGGACTGAAGCTTTCTTT. The chain employs TRBV6-5 and TRBJ1-1; TRBD1 aligns across 12 bases. Germline V gene sequence: CDR1 MNHEY, CDR2 SVGAGI. The junction had 10 bases not matched to a gene; V was cut back by 0 bases and J by 5 bases. The CDR3 is 18 amino acids.

There are many counts of this clone. The chain combines TRBV24-1 with TRBJ2-3; the match to TRBD2 covers 8 bases. The V gene end was trimmed by 2 bases and the J gene end by 5 bases; junction bases not matched to a gene: 8. This CDR3 has 16 amino acids. Germline CDR1 is KGHDR and CDR2 is SFDVKD. This chain's CDR3 is CATSDWGAGVIDTQYF. The CDR3 bases are TGTGCCACCAGTGATTGGGGAGCGGGAGTTATAGATACGCAGTATTTT.

At least ten counts were recorded for this clone. This rearrangement joins TRBV7-2 to TRBJ2-3, with D possibly matching TRBD2 (5 bases). The CDR3 has 14 amino acids. V dropped 4 bases and J dropped 4 bases, with 12 bases sitting between them. CDR1 SGHTA and CDR2 FQGNSA come from the germline V gene. CDR3 region: CASSSTTFPDTQYF. The CDR3 nucleotides are TGTGCCAGCAGCTCGACTACATTTCCAGATACGCAGTATTTT.

At least ten counts were recorded for this clone. The germline gene is not matched at one end of the junction; a read error may be the cause. This chain links TRBV10-3 with TRBJ2-1; D perhaps matches TRBD1 (5 bases). The CDR3 covers 16 residues. Germline-derived CDR1 and CDR2 are ENHRY and SYGVKD. CDR3 sequence reads: CATRPGGASSYSEQFF. DNA for the CDR3: TGTGCCACCAGACCAGGTGGGGCGAGCTCCTACAGTGAGCAGTTCTTC.

This clone was seen more than once but under ten times. The chain employs TRBV28 and TRBJ2-4; D call uncertain. This CDR3 is built from 14 residues. Germline V CDR1 and CDR2: MDHEN, SYDVKM. V lost 2 bases, J lost 4 bases, and 9 bases lay in between. This CDR3 reads CASSLVRVKNIQYF. CDR3 bases: TGTGCCAGCAGTTTAGTTAGGGTGAAAAACATTCAGTACTTC.

This clone was recorded at least ten times. V and J are TRBV7-6 and TRBJ2-1; TRBD2 matches at 7 bases. The V gene end was trimmed by 0 bases and the J gene end by 9 bases; junction bases not matched to a gene: 8. CDR1 is SGHVS and CDR2 is FNYEAQ in the germline V gene. This CDR3 contains 15 residues. The CDR3 DNA reads TGTGCCAGCAGCTTAGCTGGGGAGGGTGTTGGTGAGCAGTTCTTC. Protein sequence: CASSLAGEGVGEQFF.

Ten or more counts support this clone. This sequence joins TRBV6-4 and TRBJ1-1, with D possibly TRBD1 on 5 matching bases. Trimming stripped 6 bases from V and 3 bases from J, with 11 bases between. The germline V gene encodes CDR1 MRHNA and CDR2 SNTAGT. The CDR3 is 13 amino acids. CDR3: CASSRTTDTEAFF. The CDR3 DNA sequence: TGTGCCAGCAGCCGGACAACCGACACTGAAGCTTTCTTT.

This clone is medium-sized. The chain has TRBV2 and TRBJ2-3; 8 bases fit TRBD1. The CDR3 is made up of 15 amino acids. Germline assignment: CDR1 SNHLY and CDR2 FYNNEI. J lost 0 bases, V lost 4 bases, and 3 bases had no gene match. CDR3 protein: CASSGDRISTDTQYF. CDR3 bases: TGTGCCAGCAGTGGGGACAGGATAAGCACAGATACGCAGTATTTT.

This clone was detected once. This chain links TRBV5-4 with TRBJ2-5; D is unresolved. CDR1 and CDR2 from the germline V gene are SGHNT and YYREEE (reference sequence). Trimming took 3 bases from V and 4 from J, leaving 7 bases between them. The CDR3 consists of 12 residues. The CDR3 sequence: CASSSLPETQYF. CDR3 nucleotide sequence: TGTGCCAGCAGCTCCCTACCAGAGACCCAGTACTTC.

This clone occurred many times. DNA for the CDR3: TGTGCCAGCAGCTTGAAACAGGGGGCGTCCACCGGGGAGCTGTTTTTT. Protein: CASSLKQGASTGELFF. The chain combines TRBV7-3 with TRBJ2-2; 9 bases are a match to TRBD1. Germline V gene data show CDR1 as SGHTA and CDR2 as FQGTGA. Unmatched junction bases numbered 6, after V lost 3 bases and J lost 4 bases. The length of the CDR3 is 16 residues. Variable domain in full (rest from reference TRBV7-3 and TRBJ2-2): GAGVSQTPSNKVTEKGKYVELRCDPISGHTALYWYRQSLGQGPEFLIYFQGTGAADDSGLPNDRFFAVRPEGSVSTLKIQRTERGDSAVYLCASSLKQGASTGELFFGEGSRLTVL.

This clone has a count of ten or more. V gene TRBV2 combines with J gene TRBJ1-1; possible D gene TRBD1, 6 bases. The CDR3 is made up of 15 amino acids. The germline CDR1 and CDR2 sequences are SNHLY and FYNNEI. V lost 6 bases to trimming and J lost 0 bases, with 14 bases between them. The CDR3 loop reads CASSEPWGLNTEAFF. As DNA, the CDR3 is TGTGCCAGCAGCGAACCCTGGGGGCTGAACACTGAAGCTTTCTTT.

In this sample, this clone turned up many times. The sample carries other DNA sequences with the same CDR3. The gene calls are TRBV20-1 and TRBJ1-4; 7 nucleotides agree with TRBD1. The trim removed 1 base at V and 8 bases at J, leaving 13 bases unmatched. Germline CDR1 and CDR2: DFQATT and SNEGSKA (reference sequence). CDR3 length: 16 residues. The CDR3 coding sequence is TGCAGTGCTAGAGCCCCCTTAAAGGGGGCCGGGGAAAAACTGTTTTTT. This encodes CSARAPLKGAGEKLFF.

This clone came up many times. V usage is TRBV6-1 and J usage is TRBJ1-6, with D tentatively TRBD1 (6 bases). Trimming took off 4 bases at V and 9 bases at J, with 19 bases between the two ends. The CDR3 consists of 16 residues. The germline V gene encodes CDR1 MNHNS and CDR2 SASEGT. The CDR3 DNA is TGTGCCAGCAGTGGCCCTGGGGGGCATTGGGGTTCACCCCTCCACTTT. Its translation: CASSGPGGHWGSPLHF.

This clone was observed many times. The chain links TRBV10-3 to TRBJ1-1, with 8 bases that match TRBD1. Germline lookup yields CDR1 ENHRY and CDR2 SYGVKD. There are 13 residues in the CDR3. Germline trimming cut 3 bases from V and 5 bases from J; bases unmatched to any gene: 2. Here the CDR3 DNA reads TGTGCCATCAGTGAAACAGGGGGTACTGAAGCTTTCTTT. It codes for CAISETGGTEAFF.

This clone has a count of ten or more. The V call is TRBV19, the J call TRBJ1-2; unclear D gene. This CDR3 comprises 12 residues. The V end lost 3 bases, the J end lost 8 bases, and 10 bases lay between the germline ends. The V gene's germline CDR1 is LNHDA and CDR2 SQIVND (reference sequence). The CDR3 sequence: CASSIYLSGYTF. CDR3 nucleotides: TGTGCCAGTAGTATTTATTTGAGCGGCTACACCTTC.